This T cell receptor beta chain emerged from a study of T cell repertoires in aging, cancer and after chemotherapy. Study information: Donor ages fell into six groups from 30 or younger up to 70 or older. The whole study produced a dataset of roughly 8.6 million TCR reads. Whole-study results and caveats: Untreated cancer patients had significantly lower blood TCR diversity than age-matched healthy donors. Loss of evenness, beyond lost richness, contributed to age-related TCR diversity decline in cancer patients.

The CDR3 runs 12 residues. V was pared by 4 bases and J by 5 bases, with 6 bases between. CDR1 and CDR2 (germline): MNHEY, SVGEGT. The template was genomic DNA from peripheral blood, not RNA. Rearranged V-D-J TRB sequences were amplified with a mixed TRB-A/B primer pool. Each CDR3 protein is one row after TCRdb ran MiXCR on the multiplex PCR reads. The profile shows fewer than 4,500 distinct CDR3 sequences, 25% to 35% of them singletons. By share of the sample, this clonotype is medium-sized. Its antigen is unknown. The origin of this receptor is a human donor with a solid tumor. The sequenced sample consisted of blood. This rearrangement joins TRBV6-2 or TRBV6-3 to TRBJ2-1; D gene ambiguous. The CDR3 is CASSSTNNEQFF. The CDR3, as DNA: TGTGCCAGCAGTTCGACAAACAATGAGCAGTTCTTC.